The 29 T cell receptor beta chains given below trace back to one sample, sequenced in a study of Graves' ophthalmopathy and Graves' hyperthyroidism. RNA transcripts provided the template for amplifying TCR beta CDR3 regions. RT-PCR was first run with HTBI primers, then multiplex PCR in a second round. TCRdb ran MiXCR on the multiplex PCR reads and lists one entry per CDR3 protein. The sample yields 500,000 to 600,000 distinct CDR3 sequences, about two fifths seen once. Sequences were obtained from peripheral blood or thyroid tissue (not recorded which). These TCRs come from an adult man with Graves' hyperthyroidism.

Comments on this clonotype: Lacking the conserved final phenylalanine or tryptophan, this CDR3 likely reflects a read error. No DNA is shown, since the ends of the CDR3 on it are uncertain; the CDR3 is the one TCRdb lists. V and J are TRBV29-1 and TRBJ1-6; TRBD1, the table's D call, lacks a check against the DNA. Per germline, CDR1 SQVTM and CDR2 ANQGSEA. Termini included, the CDR3 measures 8 amino acids. CDR3 loop: CSEDRAHL.

The V gene is TRBV10-3, the J gene TRBJ2-3; D gene unclear. V lost 4 bases to trimming and J lost 4 bases, with 12 bases between them. In germline, CDR1 is ENHRY, CDR2 SYGVKD. This CDR3 has 14 amino acids. The CDR3 DNA is TGTGCCATCAGTGCGTCCGCTCCTCCAGATACGCAGTATTTT. This sequence encodes CAISASAPPDTQYF.

This clonotype was counted at least ten times. This chain connects TRBV20-1 to TRBJ1-3, with D possibly TRBD1 on 6 matching bases. The CDR3 sequence is 14 residues long. Trimming removed 0 bases from V and 3 bases from J, with 9 bases in between. Germline lookup yields CDR1 DFQATT and CDR2 SNEGSKA (reference sequence). CDR3 amino acids: CSAREGGGGNTIYF. In nucleotides, the CDR3 is TGCAGTGCTAGAGAAGGGGGGGGTGGAAACACCATATATTTT.

This clonotype was detected many times. The V and J genes are TRBV5-1 and TRBJ2-7, with D unresolved. Trimming stripped 1 base from V and 3 bases from J, with 8 bases between. Germline assignment: CDR1 SGHRS and CDR2 YFSETQ. The CDR3 has 13 residues. The CDR3 loop is CASSLYYSYEQYF. The CDR3 coding sequence is TGCGCCAGCAGCTTGTATTACAGCTACGAGCAGTACTTC.

This chain uses TRBV20-1 with TRBJ2-7, with 7 bases lining up with TRBD1. The CDR3 is 13 residues long. CDR1 is DFQATT, CDR2 SNEGSKA, per germline (reference sequence). The J segment lost 5 bases and the V segment lost 6 bases, leaving 10 bases of the junction unmatched. The CDR3 reads CSAELTGANEQYF. DNA for the CDR3: TGCAGTGCCGAATTAACAGGGGCGAACGAGCAGTACTTC.

This clonotype occurred many times. The rearrangement links TRBV2 to TRBJ2-7, with a tentative D call TRBD2 (6 bases). The germline gives CDR1 SNHLY, CDR2 FYNNEI. CDR3 size: 14 residues. Trimming stripped 7 bases from V and 3 bases from J, with 16 bases between. For the CDR3, the DNA is TGTGCCAGCAACCAGACTAGAGCAGACTACGAGCAGTACTTC. Translating it yields CASNQTRADYEQYF.

A word on this clonotype: A read error may explain this, as a much larger clone is one base away. The CDR3 DNA is TGCGCCAGCAGCCGGACAGGGGTCTGTGAAAAACTGTTTTTT. Protein: CASSRTGVCEKLFF. The chain uses TRBV5-1 and TRBJ1-4; 9 bases fit TRBD1. In germline, CDR1 is SGHRS, CDR2 YFSETQ. Losses at the gene ends were 4 bases for V and 7 bases for J; bases not matched to a gene: 5. The CDR3 is 14 amino acids.

Concerning this clonotype itself: The CDR3 ends on some other residue instead of the conserved phenylalanine or tryptophan, so this is likely a read error. This chain joins TRBV12-3 or TRBV12-4 and TRBJ1-6; D might be TRBD1 (5 bases). V was pared by 3 bases and J by 7 bases, with 7 bases between. There are 13 residues in the CDR3. The chain's CDR3 is CASSLGGNSPLHL. In nucleotides, the CDR3 is TGTGCCAGCAGTTTGGGGGGGAATTCACCCCTCCACCTT.

As for this clonotype: Just one base apart from a much larger clone, this may be a read error. The rearrangement links TRBV2 to TRBJ1-1, with TRBD1 matching 7 bases. Looked up from germline, CDR1 is SNHLY and CDR2 is FYNNEI. J was trimmed by 5 bases and V by 5 bases; bases with no gene match: 11. The CDR3 is 15 amino acids. This chain's CDR3 is CASSTATGRWTEAFF. The CDR3 DNA sequence: TGTGCCAGCAGTACCGCGACAGGGAGGTGGACTGAAGCTTTCTTT.

With respect to this clonotype: A single base separates this from a much larger clone, so it may be a read error. V is TRBV20-1 and J is TRBJ1-1; D is unclear. Germline assignment: CDR1 DFQATT and CDR2 SNEGSKA (reference sequence). The CDR3 is made up of 14 amino acids. The CDR3 bases are TGCAGTGCTAGAGCGCCATCAATGAACACTGAAGCTTCCTTT. The encoded protein is CSARAPSMNTEASF.

The rearrangement links TRBV6-5 to TRBJ1-5; 7 bases are a match to TRBD1. Trimming cost V 10 bases and J 2 bases; bases outside gene matches: 14. The CDR3 has 16 amino acids. Per germline, CDR1 MNHEY and CDR2 SVGAGI. The CDR3 loop is CATGEGPGTGNQPQHF. The DNA for the CDR3 is TGTGCCACCGGGGAGGGGCCCGGGACAGGCAATCAGCCCCAGCATTTT.

Turning to this clonotype: One end of the junction is discordant with germline, which a read error may explain. This chain joins TRBV5-1 and TRBJ1-2; 10 positions match TRBD1. Per germline, CDR1 SGHRS and CDR2 YFSETQ. The CDR3 loop spans 13 amino acids. CDR3: CASGPGQGFGYTF. CDR3 nucleotide sequence: TGTGCCAGCGGCCCGGGACAGGGGTTTGGCTACACCTTC.

This chain links TRBV12-3 or TRBV12-4 with TRBJ2-2; D is undetermined. V was cut by 2 bases and J by 4 bases, with 5 bases left in between. The CDR3 covers 13 residues. This chain's CDR3 is CASSLSSTGELFF. CDR3 nucleotides: TGTGCCAGCAGTTTAAGTTCCACCGGGGAGCTGTTTTTT.

The V gene is TRBV29-1, the J gene TRBJ1-2; no definite D call. There are 9 residues in the CDR3. With 3 bases removed from V and 7 bases from J, the gap between germline ends came to 3 bases. Germline CDR1 SQVTM, CDR2 ANQGSEA. The CDR3 bases are TGCAGCGTTGAGGCTGGCTACACCTTC. Protein: CSVEAGYTF.

The rearrangement joins TRBV29-1 to TRBJ1-1; D might be TRBD1 (5 bases). V lost 4 bases and J 4 bases, leaving 13 bases between the germline ends. This CDR3 spans 13 amino acids. Germline loops: CDR1 SQVTM, CDR2 ANQGSEA. Written as DNA, the CDR3 is TGCAGCGTTGGGACGGGGGTAAGCACTGAAGCTTTCTTT. It encodes CSVGTGVSTEAFF. The full variable domain, in which reference TRBV29-1 and TRBJ1-1 provide the parts outside the CDR3, is SAVISQKPSRDICQRGTSLTIQCQVDSQVTMMFWYRQQPGQSLTLIATANQGSEATYESGFVIDKFPISRPNLTFSTLTVSNMSPEDSSIYLCSVGTGVSTEAFFGQGTRLTVV.

The rearrangement uses TRBV9 and TRBJ2-2, with TRBD2 identical over 13 bases. CDR3 size: 16 residues. Germline loops: CDR1 SGDLS, CDR2 YYNGEE. Trimming removed 7 bases from V and 10 bases from J; junction bases left unmatched: 13. The CDR3 sequence is CASSPRTSGSSVELFF. The CDR3 coding sequence is TGTGCCAGCTCACCGAGGACTAGCGGGAGCTCTGTGGAGCTGTTTTTT. Filled out from reference TRBV9 and TRBJ2-2, the complete variable domain reads DSGVTQTPKHLITATGQRVTLRCSPRSGDLSVYWYQQSLDQGLQFLIQYYNGEERAKGNILERFSAQQFPDLHSELNLSSLELGDSALYFCASSPRTSGSSVELFFGEGSRLTVL.

A word on this clonotype: At one end the junction does not follow the germline gene, possibly because of a read error. The V call is TRBV29-1, the J call TRBJ1-5, with D tentatively TRBD1 (5 bases). The CDR3 loop spans 13 amino acids. Germline values: CDR1 SQVTM, CDR2 ANQGSEA. This chain's CDR3 is CSVQDSGNQPQHF. The CDR3, as DNA: TGCAGCGTTCAAGACAGTGGCAATCAGCCCCAGCATTTT.

Written as DNA, the CDR3 is TGTGCCAGCAGTCCCAGAAGCCCCCGAGCCGAGCAGTACTTC. It translates to CASSPRSPRAEQYF. This sequence joins TRBV28 and TRBJ2-7; no clear D gene. Germline assignment: CDR1 MDHEN and CDR2 SYDVKM. This CDR3 region has 14 residues. The V and J ends lost 5 bases and 6 bases respectively, with 17 bases between them.

The chain has TRBV2 and TRBJ2-5; D is unresolved. The CDR3 totals 14 residues. Germline V lookup: CDR1 SNHLY, CDR2 FYNNEI. The V end was cut by 4 bases, the J end by 0 bases, with 9 bases between. CDR3 sequence: CASSVSQNQETQYF. The CDR3 DNA sequence: TGTGCCAGCAGTGTATCGCAGAACCAAGAGACCCAGTACTTC.

Ten or more counts support this clonotype. The genes are TRBV19 and TRBJ2-5, with D maybe TRBD1 (6 bases). The V gene lost 4 bases and the J gene lost 0 bases, with 15 bases spanning the gap. CDR3 length: 16 amino acids. CDR1 LNHDA and CDR2 SQIVND come from the germline V gene (reference sequence). CDR3 residues: CASSTPGTQYQETQYF. The CDR3 DNA reads as TGTGCCAGTAGTACCCCCGGGACACAGTACCAAGAGACCCAGTACTTC.

This clonotype has a count of ten or more. V is TRBV29-1 and J is TRBJ1-3; possibly TRBD1 for D (6 bases). V gave up 6 bases and J gave up 0 bases, with 12 bases separating them. This CDR3 has 14 amino acids. Germline V gene data show CDR1 as SQVTM and CDR2 as ANQGSEA. The CDR3 nucleotides read TGCAGCGTCCGGGACACTTACTCTGGAAACACCATATATTTT. Protein product: CSVRDTYSGNTIYF.

The V call is TRBV19, the J call TRBJ2-5; TRBD2 matches at 7 bases. The germline V gene has CDR1 LNHDA and CDR2 SQIVND (reference sequence). This CDR3 has 16 residues. V shed 5 bases and J 0 bases; nucleotides not matched to a gene: 9. Here the CDR3 DNA reads TGTGCCAGTAGTTGGGAGGGGCCAAGCTACCAAGAGACCCAGTACTTC. Its translation: CASSWEGPSYQETQYF.

This clonotype was picked up many times. At one boundary the junction diverges from the germline segment, which might be a read error. The rearrangement joins TRBV10-3 to TRBJ1-1, with TRBD1 matching 7 bases. From germline, CDR1 is ENHRY and CDR2 SYGVKD. CDR3 length equals 13 residues. Here the CDR3 DNA reads TGTGCCATCAGGGAGTCAGGGGGGACTGAAGCTTTCTTT. Its protein product is CAIRESGGTEAFF.

The rearrangement links TRBV7-9 to TRBJ1-1; tentatively, D is TRBD1 (6 bases). Looked up from germline, CDR1 is SEHNR and CDR2 is FQNEAQ (reference sequence). V was clipped by 5 bases and J by 1 base, with 17 bases between them. The CDR3 is 16 amino acids. The CDR3 bases are TGTGCCAGCAGCCAAGATCTAGCGGGGGCGAACACTGAAGCTTTCTTT. Residues: CASSQDLAGANTEAFF.

The chain carries TRBV7-8 and TRBJ2-5; 11 bases are a match to TRBD2. CDR3 length: 16 residues. Germline lookup yields CDR1 SGHVS and CDR2 FQNEAQ. V lost 1 base and J lost 5; bases outside the gene matches: 6. The CDR3 here is CASSLGLAGYNETQYF. The CDR3 DNA reads TGTGCCAGCAGCTTAGGACTAGCGGGGTACAATGAGACCCAGTACTTC.

Many counts were recorded for this clonotype. The V gene is TRBV2, the J gene TRBJ1-5, with 8 positions matching TRBD1. This CDR3 has 13 amino acids. V lost 6 bases and J lost 5; bases outside the gene matches: 3. The germline V gene encodes CDR1 SNHLY and CDR2 FYNNEI. DNA of the CDR3: TGTGCCAGCAGGCTGACAGGGGATCAGCCCCAGCATTTT. It encodes CASRLTGDQPQHF.

Only a few counts were recorded for this clonotype. J is TRBJ2-5 and V is TRBV28, with D possibly TRBD1 on 6 matching bases. V was pared by 6 bases and J by 1 base, with 21 bases between. The CDR3 covers 17 residues. CDR1 is MDHEN and CDR2 is SYDVKM in the germline V gene. The CDR3 DNA is TGTGCCAGCAGGGCTCCTGGCGGCAGGGGATTCCAAGAGACCCAGTACTTC. As protein: CASRAPGGRGFQETQYF.

This clonotype was seen repeatedly, ten times or more. The V and J genes are TRBV5-6 and TRBJ2-7; no definite D call. The length of the CDR3 is 12 residues. Trimming cost V 2 bases and J 6 bases, with 9 bases left between them. Germline CDR1 SGHDT, CDR2 YYEEEE. DNA of the CDR3: TGTGCCAGCAGCTTTCTCTTCGGCGAGCAGTACTTC. Residues: CASSFLFGEQYF.

The chain uses TRBV29-1 and TRBJ2-7, with TRBD2 matching 8 bases. The CDR3 runs to 14 residues. Unmatched junction bases numbered 13, after V lost 8 bases and J lost 4 bases. Germline CDR1 reads SQVTM; CDR2 reads ANQGSEA. The CDR3 reads CSSSHGGASYEQYF. CDR3 nucleotides: TGCAGCAGTAGCCACGGGGGGGCGTCTTACGAGCAGTACTTC.